Listed here is a single T cell receptor beta chain. This CDR3 spans 10 amino acids. Germline-derived CDR1 and CDR2 are DFQATT and SNEGSKA (reference sequence). V gave up 5 bases and J gave up 6 bases, with 8 bases separating them. This sample was taken from a study of control samples from healthy donors and cancer patients. Assay: immunoSEQ multiplex PCR; the TCRdb copy retains only in-frame clones and omits some. The sample consists of some 130,000 clones, roughly 92% of them appearing once. This sequence was found in a man aged 25-40 years in good health. Sequencing was performed on blood. V is TRBV20-1 and J is TRBJ2-7, with D unresolved. CDR3 DNA: TGCAGTGCTCAGATTTCCGAGCAGTACTTC. This gives the protein CSAQISEQYF.